This T cell receptor beta chain was retrieved from a study of blood T cell repertoires in COVID-19. Study information: The cDNA or gDNA used as material had been derived from T cells, B-cell-depleted T cells, or PBMCs.

The V gene end was trimmed by 5 bases and the J gene end by 8 bases; junction bases not matched to a gene: 6. Germline V lookup: CDR1 SGHRS, CDR2 YFSETQ. CDR3 length equals 14 residues. Patients from Seattle were sampled longitudinally, starting during active infection. This clone was picked up a small number of times. Original processing notes: Researchers report that nucleated cell counts were estimated from reference gene primer amplification. The method was immunoSEQ multiplex PCR; TCRdb's version includes in-frame clones alone and lacks a portion of them. The DNA gave D and trimming, while V, J and clone size come from that table. This table holds approximately 170,000 clones, 70% to 90% found once.

This clonotype originated in an older man with COVID-19, enrolled during active disease. The sequenced material came from peripheral blood. J is TRBJ1-4 and V is TRBV5-1, with 10 bases lining up with TRBD1. The CDR3 DNA sequence: TGCGCCAGCAGGACTGGGACAGGGGCCGAAAAACTGTTTTTT. Translated: CASRTGTGAEKLFF. The full variable domain, in which reference TRBV5-1 and TRBJ1-4 provide the parts outside the CDR3, is KAGVTQTPRYLIKTRGQQVTLSCSPISGHRSVSWYQQTPGQGLQFLFEYFSETQRNKGNFPGRFSGRQFSNSRSEMNVSTLELGDSALYLCASRTGTGAEKLFFGSGTQLSVL.